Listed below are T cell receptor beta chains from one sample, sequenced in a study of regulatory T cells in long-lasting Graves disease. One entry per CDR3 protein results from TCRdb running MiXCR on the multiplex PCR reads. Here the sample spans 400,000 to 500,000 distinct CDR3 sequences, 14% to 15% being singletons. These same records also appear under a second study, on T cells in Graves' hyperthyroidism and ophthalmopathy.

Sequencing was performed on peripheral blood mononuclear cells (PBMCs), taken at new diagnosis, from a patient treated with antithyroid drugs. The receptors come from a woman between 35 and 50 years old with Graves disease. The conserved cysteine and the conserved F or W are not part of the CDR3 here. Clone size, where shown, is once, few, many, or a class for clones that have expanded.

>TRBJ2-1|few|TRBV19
ARRLGQDYSKSSYNEQF
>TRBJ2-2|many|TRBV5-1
ASSLELGVNAGELF
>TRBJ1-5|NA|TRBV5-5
ASSSGPPGNQPQH
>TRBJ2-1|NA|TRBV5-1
ASSIRQGPWDEQF
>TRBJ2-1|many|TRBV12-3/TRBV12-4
ASSFYQREDNEQF
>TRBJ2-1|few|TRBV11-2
ASSPPGTGGYEQF
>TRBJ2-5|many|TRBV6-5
ASSYGRWTSDQETQY
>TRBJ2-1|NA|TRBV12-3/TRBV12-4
ASSPSTSRPSYNEQF
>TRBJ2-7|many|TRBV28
ASSPSGTGKDKQY
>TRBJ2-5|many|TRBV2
ASEGRGYQETQY
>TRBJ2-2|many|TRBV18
ASSPKQGNTGELF
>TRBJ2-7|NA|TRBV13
ASSRDREAYEQY
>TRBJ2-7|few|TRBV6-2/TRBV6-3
ASILPGLAGIEQY
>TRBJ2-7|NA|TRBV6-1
ASRELAHEQY
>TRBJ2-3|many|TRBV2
ASSPKSTSNLSGTDTQY
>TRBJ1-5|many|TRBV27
ASNPSAGNQPQH
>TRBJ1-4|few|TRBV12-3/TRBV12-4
ASSLALRTGRENEKLF
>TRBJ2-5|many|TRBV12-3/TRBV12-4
ASSQGGGSGETQY
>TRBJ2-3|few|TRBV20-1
SAKPGLAAFTDTQY
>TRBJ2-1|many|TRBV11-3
ASRITVYNEQF
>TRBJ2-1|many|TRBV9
ASSPRGTSYGNEQF
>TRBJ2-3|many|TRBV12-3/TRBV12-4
ASSQAGVPDTQY
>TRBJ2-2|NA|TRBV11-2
ASSLGSRELF
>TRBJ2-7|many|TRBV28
ASNALGELAVSYEQY
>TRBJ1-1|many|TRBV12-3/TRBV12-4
ASSESPGGWGMNTEAF
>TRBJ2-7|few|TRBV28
ASSLLNWGSNYEQY
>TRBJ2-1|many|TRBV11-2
ASSLGVAGGMNEQF
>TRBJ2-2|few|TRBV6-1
ASSDPLSGGTGELF
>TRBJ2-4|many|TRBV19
ASSVLRGAAKNIQY
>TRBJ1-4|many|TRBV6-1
ASSESWGDDEKLF
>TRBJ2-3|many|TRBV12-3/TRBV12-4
ASSSPGGSEDTQY
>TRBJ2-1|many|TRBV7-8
ASSLAPGTSSYNEQF
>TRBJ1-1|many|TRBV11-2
ASSQTTGPTEAF
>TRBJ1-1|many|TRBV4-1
ASSRRGEAF
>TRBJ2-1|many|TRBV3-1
ASSPRLLLSGDNEQF
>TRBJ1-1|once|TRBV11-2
ASSLDYPFRGRTEAF
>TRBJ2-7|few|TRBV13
ASSLRAGTYEQY
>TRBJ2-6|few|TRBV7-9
ASSPLGRSGANVLT
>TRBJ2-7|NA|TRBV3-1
ASSQAASGPTSYEQY